Sequencing of this T cell receptor (beta chain) was carried out in a study of Ad26.COV2.S vaccination and SARS-CoV-2 variants. Study overall: This donor came from the COV1001 trial of Ad26.COV2.S. Intramuscular Ad26.COV2.S at 5x10^10 or 1x10^11 viral particles.

This clone is a singleton in its sample. Repertoires were generated with immunoSEQ multiplex PCR, while TCRdb's copy carries only in-frame clones and drops some. The profile shows about 330,000 clones, 85% to 90% of them singletons. Treatment defined: over 15 received Ad26.COV2.S at low or high dose, single or two shots; 5 received placebo; per-sample allocation not given. Each sample was drawn 63 days after the first injection (of vaccine or placebo). Trimming stripped 3 bases from V and 3 bases from J, with 8 bases between. The CDR3 runs 13 residues. Per germline, CDR1 SGHAT and CDR2 FQNNGV. The receptor was isolated from a person between 18 and 65 years old who received the Ad26.COV2.S COVID-19 vaccine or a placebo. The starting material was peripheral blood, obtained in a trial of Ad26.COV2.S vaccine versus placebo. The gene calls are TRBV11-2 and TRBJ1-2; D gene uncertain. The chain's CDR3 is CASSFGGYYGYTF. CDR3 nucleotide sequence: TGTGCCAGCAGCTTTGGCGGGTACTATGGCTACACCTTC.